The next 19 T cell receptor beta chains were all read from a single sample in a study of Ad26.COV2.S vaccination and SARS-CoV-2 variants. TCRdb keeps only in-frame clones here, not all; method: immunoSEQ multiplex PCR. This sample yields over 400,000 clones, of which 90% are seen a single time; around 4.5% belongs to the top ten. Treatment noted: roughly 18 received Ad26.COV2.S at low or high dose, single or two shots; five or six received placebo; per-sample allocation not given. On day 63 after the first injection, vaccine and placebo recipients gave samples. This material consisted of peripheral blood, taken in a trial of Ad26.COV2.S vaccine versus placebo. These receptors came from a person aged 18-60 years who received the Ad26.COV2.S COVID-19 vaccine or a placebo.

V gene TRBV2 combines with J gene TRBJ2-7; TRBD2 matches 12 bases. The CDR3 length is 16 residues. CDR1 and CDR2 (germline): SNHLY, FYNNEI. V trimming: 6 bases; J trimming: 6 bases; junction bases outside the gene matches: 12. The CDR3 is CASRILAGGPVTEQYF. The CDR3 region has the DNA TGTGCCAGCAGGATCCTAGCGGGAGGGCCCGTCACCGAGCAGTACTTC.

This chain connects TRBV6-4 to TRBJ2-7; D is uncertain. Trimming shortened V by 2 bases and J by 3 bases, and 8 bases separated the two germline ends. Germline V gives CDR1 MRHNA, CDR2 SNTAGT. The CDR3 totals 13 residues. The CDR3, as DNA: TGTGCCAGCAGTGACCTAGGCGGCTACGAGCAGTACTTC. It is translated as CASSDLGGYEQYF.

The CDR3: CASSGPGTGFGNEQFF. The CDR3 DNA follows: TGTGCCAGTAGTGGGCCCGGGACAGGGTTTGGGAATGAGCAGTTCTTC. This chain links TRBV19 with TRBJ2-1; 9 bases fit TRBD1. Unmatched junction bases numbered 12, after V lost 5 bases and J lost 7 bases. The CDR3 contains 16 residues. CDR1 LNHDA and CDR2 SQIVND come from the germline V gene (reference sequence). Variable domain in full (rest from reference TRBV19 and TRBJ2-1): DGGITQSPKYLFRKEGQNVTLSCEQNLNHDAMYWYRQDPGQGLRLIYYSQIVNDFQKGDIAEGYSVSREKKESFPLTVTSAQKNPTAFYLCASSGPGTGFGNEQFFGPGTRLTVL.

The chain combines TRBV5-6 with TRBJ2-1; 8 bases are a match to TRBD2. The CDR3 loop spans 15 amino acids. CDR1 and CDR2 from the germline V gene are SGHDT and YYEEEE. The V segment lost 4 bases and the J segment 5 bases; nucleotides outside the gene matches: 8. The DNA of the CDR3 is TGTGCCAGCAGCCCGTTAGCGGGATTAAACAATGAGCAGTTCTTC. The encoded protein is CASSPLAGLNNEQFF.

CDR3 protein: CASSPRLAAQETQYF. CDR3 DNA: TGTGCCAGCAGCCCCCGACTAGCGGCCCAAGAGACCCAGTACTTC. This chain connects TRBV7-8 to TRBJ2-5; 9 bases match TRBD2. The CDR3 consists of 15 residues. The V segment lost 5 bases and the J segment 1 base; nucleotides outside the gene matches: 5. Per germline, CDR1 SGHVS and CDR2 FQNEAQ. Variable domain in full (rest from reference TRBV7-8 and TRBJ2-5): GAGVSQSPRYKVAKRGQDVALRCDPISGHVSLFWYQQALGQGPEFLTYFQNEAQLDKSGLPSDRFFAERPEGSVSTLKIQRTQQEDSAVYLCASSPRLAAQETQYFGPGTRLLVL.

CDR3 sequence: CASSPRGGSGFTDTQYF. The CDR3 DNA reads TGTGCCAGCAGCCCCCGTGGGGGCAGTGGGTTCACAGATACGCAGTATTTT. The chain joins TRBV11-2 to TRBJ2-3; perhaps TRBD1 as D (6 bases). V was trimmed by 5 bases and J by 2 bases, leaving 20 bases between them. This CDR3 has 17 amino acids. Germline V gene sequence: CDR1 SGHAT, CDR2 FQNNGV.

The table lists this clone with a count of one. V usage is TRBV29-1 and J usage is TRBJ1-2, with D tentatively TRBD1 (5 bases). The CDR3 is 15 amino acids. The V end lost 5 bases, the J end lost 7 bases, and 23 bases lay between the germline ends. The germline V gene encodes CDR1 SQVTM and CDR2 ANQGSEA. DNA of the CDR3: TGCAGCGTTCTCGGGGCAGGAGGAGCTTTTGGTGGCTACACCTTC. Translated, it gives CSVLGAGGAFGGYTF.

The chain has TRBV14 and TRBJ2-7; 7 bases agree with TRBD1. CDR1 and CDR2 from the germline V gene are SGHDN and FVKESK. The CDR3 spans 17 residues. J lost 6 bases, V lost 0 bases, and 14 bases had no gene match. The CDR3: CASSQDHNRGTLGEQYF. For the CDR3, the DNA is TGTGCCAGCAGCCAAGATCATAACAGGGGAACCCTAGGCGAGCAGTACTTC.

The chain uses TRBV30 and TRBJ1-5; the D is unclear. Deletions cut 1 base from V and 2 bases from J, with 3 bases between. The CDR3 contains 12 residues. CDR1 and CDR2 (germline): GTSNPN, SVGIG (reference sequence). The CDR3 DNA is TGTGCCTGGAGTGAGGGCAATCAGCCCCAGCATTTT. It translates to CAWSEGNQPQHF.

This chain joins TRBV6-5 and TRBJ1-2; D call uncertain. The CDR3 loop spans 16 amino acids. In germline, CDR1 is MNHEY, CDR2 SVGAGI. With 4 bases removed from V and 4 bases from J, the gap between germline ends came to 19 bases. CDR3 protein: CASSSPQLDPAYGYTF. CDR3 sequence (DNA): TGTGCCAGCAGTTCCCCCCAGCTCGATCCTGCCTATGGCTACACCTTC.

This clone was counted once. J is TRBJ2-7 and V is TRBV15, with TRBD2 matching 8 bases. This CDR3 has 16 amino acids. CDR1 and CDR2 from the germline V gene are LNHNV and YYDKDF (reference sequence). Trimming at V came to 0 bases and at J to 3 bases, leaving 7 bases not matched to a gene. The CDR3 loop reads CATSREGLEGIYEQYF. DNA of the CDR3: TGTGCCACCAGCAGAGAGGGACTAGAGGGGATCTACGAGCAGTACTTC.

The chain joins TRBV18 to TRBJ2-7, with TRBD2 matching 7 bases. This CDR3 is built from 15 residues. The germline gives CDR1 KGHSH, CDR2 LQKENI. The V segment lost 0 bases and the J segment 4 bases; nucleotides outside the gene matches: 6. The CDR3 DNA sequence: TGTGCCAGCTCACCACCCGGACTAGGAATATACGAGCAGTACTTC. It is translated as CASSPPGLGIYEQYF.

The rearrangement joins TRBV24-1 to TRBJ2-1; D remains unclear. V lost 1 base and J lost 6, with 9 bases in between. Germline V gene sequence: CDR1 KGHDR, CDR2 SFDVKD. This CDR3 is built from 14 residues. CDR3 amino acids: CATSDFKSVNEQFF. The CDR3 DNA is TGTGCCACCAGTGATTTCAAGTCGGTCAATGAGCAGTTCTTC.

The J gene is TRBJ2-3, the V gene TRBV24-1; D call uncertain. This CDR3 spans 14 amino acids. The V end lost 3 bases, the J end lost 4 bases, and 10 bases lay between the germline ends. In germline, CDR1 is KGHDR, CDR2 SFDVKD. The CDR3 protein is CATSDGAEADTQYF. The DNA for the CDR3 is TGTGCCACCAGTGATGGAGCCGAGGCAGATACGCAGTATTTT.

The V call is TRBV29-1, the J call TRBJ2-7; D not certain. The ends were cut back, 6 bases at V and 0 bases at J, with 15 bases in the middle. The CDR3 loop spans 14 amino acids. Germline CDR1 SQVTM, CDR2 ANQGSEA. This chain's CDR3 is CSVITGRPSYEQYF. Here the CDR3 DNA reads TGCAGCGTCATAACGGGTAGGCCCTCCTACGAGCAGTACTTC.

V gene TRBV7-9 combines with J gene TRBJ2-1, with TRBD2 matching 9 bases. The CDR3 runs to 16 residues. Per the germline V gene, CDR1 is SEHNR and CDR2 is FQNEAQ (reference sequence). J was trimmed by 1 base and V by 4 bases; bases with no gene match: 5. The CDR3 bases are TGTGCCAGCAGCTCGTATAGCGGGGGTTCCTACAATGAGCAGTTCTTC. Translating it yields CASSSYSGGSYNEQFF.

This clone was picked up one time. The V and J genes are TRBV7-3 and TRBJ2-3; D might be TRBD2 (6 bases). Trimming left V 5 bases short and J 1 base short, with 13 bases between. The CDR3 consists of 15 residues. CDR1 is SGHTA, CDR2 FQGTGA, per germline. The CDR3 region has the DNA TGTGCCAGCAGCGCAATTTCGGGAGGCACAGATACGCAGTATTTT. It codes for CASSAISGGTDTQYF. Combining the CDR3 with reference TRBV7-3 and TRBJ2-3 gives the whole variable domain GAGVSQTPSNKVTEKGKYVELRCDPISGHTALYWYRQSLGQGPEFLIYFQGTGAADDSGLPNDRFFAVRPEGSVSTLKIQRTERGDSAVYLCASSAISGGTDTQYFGPGTRLTVL.

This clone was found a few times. For the CDR3, the DNA is TGTGCCAGCAGGACTGGGGAGGAGTTCTTC. Encoded protein: CASRTGEEFF. This chain joins TRBV28 and TRBJ2-1, with D perhaps matching TRBD2 (6 bases). The CDR3 is 10 residues long. The V and J ends lost 6 bases and 14 bases respectively, with 11 bases between them. Germline CDR1 reads MDHEN; CDR2 reads SYDVKM. Variable domain in full (rest from reference TRBV28 and TRBJ2-1): DVKVTQSSRYLVKRTGEKVFLECVQDMDHENMFWYRQDPGLGLRLIYFSYDVKMKEKGDIPEGYSVSREKKERFSLILESASTNQTSMYLCASRTGEEFFGPGTRLTVL.

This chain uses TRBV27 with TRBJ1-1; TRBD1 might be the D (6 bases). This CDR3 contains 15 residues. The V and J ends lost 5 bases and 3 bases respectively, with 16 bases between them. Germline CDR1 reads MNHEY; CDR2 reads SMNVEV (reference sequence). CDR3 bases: TGTGCCAGCAGTGGGACGACAGGCCCATACACTGAAGCTTTCTTT. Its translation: CASSGTTGPYTEAFF.